The clone carrying this T cell receptor beta chain has just a few counts. Trimming pared 5 bases from V and 4 bases from J, leaving 15 bases between. The CDR3 is 14 amino acids. Only healthy Caucasians were enrolled as donors. TCRdb ran MiXCR on the 5' RACE reads and lists one entry per CDR3 protein. The data contain more than 600,000 distinct CDR3 sequences, over 15% of them singletons. This entry belongs to a study of identical twins. These data are also associated with another study on T cells expressing NK-cell markers. That paper adds: Seven of the eight sequenced donors were classified as HCMV-seropositive, and one was classified as seronegative.

The sample comprised PBMCs. The receptor was isolated from a woman aged 18 to 35 in good health. The chain recombines TRBV12-3 or TRBV12-4 with TRBJ2-7, with D maybe TRBD2 (6 bases). The DNA for the CDR3 is TGTGCCAGCAGTCCCGAGGCCCGGGGGTACGAGCAGTACTTC. It codes for CASSPEARGYEQYF.